This TCR beta chain was documented in a study of blood T cell repertoires in COVID-19. Study at large: Italy, Spain and the United States were the sources of the convalescent and acute COVID-19 samples. Nucleic acid was either cDNA or gDNA, and it came from T cells, B-cell-depleted T cells, or PBMCs.

Methods used by the authors: From reference gene primer amplification, estimates of nucleated cell counts were derived. Method: immunoSEQ multiplex PCR; TCRdb's copy keeps in-frame clones and lacks some. The DNA was the basis for D and trimming; V, J and clone size are from that table. The data contain approximately 210,000 clones, 70% to 90% of them singletons. This CDR3 has 11 residues. Germline CDR1 is GTSNPN and CDR2 is SVGIG (reference sequence). V was clipped by 1 base and J by 7 bases, with 8 bases between them. The V and J genes are TRBV30 and TRBJ2-7; D call uncertain. The TCR originated in an older woman with active or convalescent COVID-19. The sequencing input was peripheral blood. The CDR3 is CAWSGSAEQYF. CDR3 in DNA: TGTGCCTGGAGTGGAAGCGCAGAGCAGTACTTC.